A selection of T cell receptor beta chains follows, all from one sample in a study of blood T cell repertoires in COVID-19. Clones were sequenced by immunoSEQ multiplex PCR, and TCRdb holds only the in-frame ones, with some missing. The sample consists of under 350,000 clones, about 86% of them appearing once. The sample taken for sequencing was PBMCs or T cells enriched from blood (not recorded which). These receptors were taken from a middle-aged woman with acute COVID-19. Each CDR3 is given with its conserved first and last residue. A D gene is named only where the DNA matches it firmly. Clone size is shown for a subset of rows, as once, few, many or a class of expanded clone.

V gene: TRBV5-1; J gene: TRBJ2-7; D gene: -; clone size: -; CDR3 length: 15; CDR3 protein: CASSLVAAGNNEQYF; CDR3 DNA: TGCGCCAGCAGCTTGGTAGCAGCCGGGAACAACGAGCAGTACTTC
V gene: TRBV19; J gene: TRBJ1-2; D gene: TRBD1; clone size: -; CDR3 length: 16; CDR3 protein: CASSIDLLNRGYGYTF; CDR3 DNA: TGTGCCAGTAGTATAGACCTCCTGAACAGGGGCTATGGCTACACCTTC
V gene: TRBV5-6; J gene: TRBJ2-1; D gene: -; clone size: -; CDR3 length: 15; CDR3 protein: CASSPAPSSYNEQFF; CDR3 DNA: TGTGCCAGCAGCCCCGCCCCGAGCTCCTACAATGAGCAGTTCTTC
V gene: TRBV7-2; J gene: TRBJ2-2; D gene: -; clone size: -; CDR3 length: 16; CDR3 protein: CASSLVRGSMTGELFF; CDR3 DNA: TGTGCCAGCAGCTTAGTACGGGGGTCGATGACCGGGGAGCTGTTTTTT
V gene: TRBV19; J gene: TRBJ1-6; D gene: -; clone size: -; CDR3 length: 16; CDR3 protein: CASSIGQGIHNSPLHF; CDR3 DNA: TGTGCCAGTAGTATTGGCCAGGGGATACATAATTCACCCCTCCACTTT
V gene: TRBV6-5; J gene: TRBJ1-1; D gene: -; clone size: -; CDR3 length: 15; CDR3 protein: CASRTAGVSNTEAFF; CDR3 DNA: TGTGCCAGCAGGACCGCCGGGGTTTCGAACACTGAAGCTTTCTTT
V gene: TRBV25-1; J gene: TRBJ2-5; D gene: -; clone size: -; CDR3 length: 12; CDR3 protein: CASSGQVETQYF; CDR3 DNA: TGTGCCAGCAGTGGGCAGGTGGAGACCCAGTACTTC
V gene: TRBV4-3; J gene: TRBJ1-4; D gene: -; clone size: -; CDR3 length: 14; CDR3 protein: CASSKDITNEKLFF; CDR3 DNA: TGCGCCAGCTCCAAGGACATAACTAATGAAAAACTGTTTTTT
V gene: TRBV4-3; J gene: TRBJ1-1; D gene: -; clone size: few; CDR3 length: 13; CDR3 protein: CASSQGAYTEAFF; CDR3 DNA: TGCGCCAGCAGCCAGGGGGCGTACACTGAAGCTTTCTTT
V gene: TRBV18; J gene: TRBJ2-5; D gene: TRBD1; clone size: -; CDR3 length: 16; CDR3 protein: CASSPYGTGNQETQYF; CDR3 DNA: TGTGCCAGCTCACCCTACGGGACAGGGAACCAAGAGACCCAGTACTTC
V gene: TRBV7-9; J gene: TRBJ1-2; D gene: TRBD1; clone size: once; CDR3 length: 16; CDR3 protein: CASSLVGLQGADGYTF; CDR3 DNA: TGTGCCAGCAGCTTAGTTGGCCTACAGGGGGCGGATGGCTACACCTTC
V gene: TRBV19; J gene: TRBJ1-2; D gene: -; clone size: -; CDR3 length: 14; CDR3 protein: CATNLGKKEGGYTF; CDR3 DNA: TGTGCCACCAACCTAGGAAAAAAAGAGGGTGGCTACACCTTC